The source of this TCR beta chain is a study of OX40 agonist ivuxolimab in advanced cancers. Whole-study findings and limits: At 0.1 to 3.0 mg/kg, CD4+ and CD8+ blood T cells expanded clonally by week 6.

The table came from immunoSEQ multiplex PCR; TCRdb's copy has only in-frame clones and leaves some out. Of around 15,000 clones listed, around 84% were seen once; the top ten hold 0.65% to 0.8%. Autoimmune disease history or systemic immunosuppression was exclusionary. With respect to this clone: Its target is not known.

The sequences come from CD4+ or CD8+ T cells sorted from blood, collected in a trial of the OX40 agonist ivuxolimab. The clonotype comes from an adult with an advanced solid tumor such as melanoma, head and neck, liver or kidney cancer.

The CDR3 reads CASSPRGRGTEAFF. CDR3 nucleotide sequence: TGTGCCAGCAGCCCGCGGGGTCGAGGCACTGAAGCTTTCTTT. The genes are TRBV11-2 and TRBJ1-1; D remains ambiguous. The CDR3 has 14 residues. V was pared by 5 bases and J by 4 bases, with 14 bases between. CDR1 and CDR2 (germline): SGHAT, FQNNGV.